The TCR beta chain described here comes from a study of T cells in Graves' hyperthyroidism and ophthalmopathy. The TCR beta CDR3 regions underwent amplification using RNA transcripts as the source. In the first-round RT-PCR of the TCR CDR3, the HTBI primer set was used. TCRdb analysed the multiplex PCR reads with MiXCR anew, one entry per CDR3 protein. The table has about 360,000 distinct CDR3 sequences, about 13% seen once. V gave up 7 bases and J gave up 3 bases, with 19 bases separating them. CDR1 is SGHTA, CDR2 FQGTGA, per germline. This CDR3 is 15 amino acids long. These patients, aged 18 to 65, had recently diagnosed hyperthyroidism lasting under 2 months. Exclusion followed for patients with uncontrolled infection, other autoimmune disease, pregnancy or lactation. On this clonotype itself: The antigen remains unidentified.

Study-wide findings and caveats: The blood repertoire included most of the expanded thyroid clonotypes above 0.001. Separation of ophthalmopathy from stable hyperthyroidism was achieved by a 13 V-J model.

This chain uses TRBV7-3 with TRBJ2-7; possible D gene TRBD1, 6 bases. The sequenced sample consisted of blood. This clonotype originated in a woman aged 18-35 years with Graves' hyperthyroidism. The CDR3 loop reads CASTTNGQYFYEQYF. CDR3 nucleotide sequence: TGTGCCAGCACCACCAATGGACAGTATTTCTACGAGCAGTACTTC.